This T cell receptor (beta chain) was captured in a study of Ad26.COV2.S vaccination and SARS-CoV-2 variants. The table came from immunoSEQ multiplex PCR; TCRdb's copy has only in-frame clones and leaves some out. This repertoire shows about 350,000 clones, 92% found once; its top ten account for 3.9%. Study observations and caveats: It was vaccine recipients, not placebo recipients, who had the higher spike-specific TCR breadth. Recipients of either vaccine or placebo displayed similar breadth of non-spike TCRs. TCR breadth and depth analyses may have underestimated total T cell responses.

The CDR3 is 15 amino acids. Per the germline V gene, CDR1 is SGDLS and CDR2 is YYNGEE. Trimming took 3 bases from V and 0 from J, leaving 12 bases between them. A remark on this clone: Its antigen is unknown.

Sequenced here: peripheral blood, sampled after recovery from COVID-19. The TCR sequence derives from a human donor who had recovered from COVID-19. V usage is TRBV9 and J usage is TRBJ1-2; tentatively, D is TRBD1 (6 bases). The CDR3 DNA follows: TGTGCCAGCAGCGCCCACGGGGGGCCTAACTATGGCTACACCTTC. Translation gives CASSAHGGPNYGYTF.